The clone carrying this T cell receptor beta chain has a single count. Its antigen remains unidentified. Germline CDR1 is LGHNA and CDR2 is YSLEER. The CDR3 sequence is 15 residues long. V was pared by 1 base and J by 6 bases, with 7 bases of the junction left unmatched. The data originate from a study of human T cells and chemical hapten exposure. Study context: Alopecia areata, totalis and universalis patients, mostly female, were included.

General observations from the study: Among expanded TCRs, significantly more large CDR3 similarity clusters formed than among controls. There was a positive correlation between PT1 expanded TCR counts and patch test score.

Individual cDNA molecules (in the library) carried attached unique molecular identifiers. MiXCR, run by TCRdb on the RACE reads, gives a single entry per CDR3 protein. Of under 130,000 distinct CDR3 sequences listed, 9.5% to 11% were seen once; the top ten hold roughly 3.5%. Time point noted: patch test 1, 2 weeks after DPC sensitization. Treatment of the sample: therapeutic diphenylcyclopropenone sensitization with weekly scalp DPC. The gene calls are TRBV4-3 and TRBJ2-3, with 7 nucleotides matching TRBD1. The receptor comes from a woman between 40 and 50 years old with alopecia areata. Some clones in this sample may be carry-over from other donors' samples. Sample: whole blood, taken in connection with sensitization to the hapten diphenylcyclopropenone (DPC). CDR3: CASSQVGGARDTQYF. CDR3 sequence (DNA): TGCGCCAGCAGCCAAGTAGGGGGCGCGAGGGATACGCAGTATTTT.